Listed here is a single T cell receptor (beta chain). A single heparinised draw of approximately 110 mL on average was taken per donor. Cell sorting via CD45RO/CCR7/CD25/CD127/CD95/CD27 was performed to obtain CD4+ naive, central memory, regulatory and stem cell-like memory cells. The data originate from a study of beta chain features in type 1 diabetes. CDR3 length: 16 amino acids. Germline lookup yields CDR1 SGHDT and CDR2 YYEEEE. V shed 4 bases, J shed 5 bases, and the junction held 13 bases outside the gene matches. The sequenced template was cDNA made from the entire isolated RNA. Measured with immunoSEQ multiplex PCR; TCRdb has only the in-frame clones, and not every one. The repertoire consists of fewer than 650,000 clones, with roughly a sixth occurring once and the leading ten covering 0.07% to 0.095%.

Sequencing was carried out using naive CD4+ T cells from blood. The rearrangement links TRBV5-6 to TRBJ2-7; 9 bases match TRBD2. The TCR originated in a man aged 18-30 years in good health. CDR3 amino acids: CASSRGPSGAVNEQYF. The DNA for the CDR3 is TGTGCCAGCAGCCGAGGGCCTAGCGGGGCCGTGAACGAGCAGTACTTC. Full variable domain (remainder filled in from reference TRBV5-6 and TRBJ2-7): DAGVTQSPTHLIKTRGQQVTLRCSPKSGHDTVSWYQQALGQGPQFIFQYYEEEERQRGNFPDRFSGHQFPNYSSELNVNALLLGDSALYLCASSRGPSGAVNEQYFGPGTRLTVT.